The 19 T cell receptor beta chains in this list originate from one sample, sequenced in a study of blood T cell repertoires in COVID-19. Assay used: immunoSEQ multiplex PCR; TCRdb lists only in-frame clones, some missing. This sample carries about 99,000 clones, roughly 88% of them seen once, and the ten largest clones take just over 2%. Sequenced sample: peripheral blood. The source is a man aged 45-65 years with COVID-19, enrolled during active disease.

Here the CDR3 reads CASSHPGTGVNEQYF. The CDR3 coding sequence is TGTGCCAGCAGCCACCCAGGGACAGGGGTGAACGAGCAGTACTTC. The V gene is TRBV5-5, the J gene TRBJ2-7, with 10 bases matching TRBD1. CDR1 SGHKS and CDR2 YYEKEE come from the germline V gene (reference sequence). CDR3 length: 15 residues. Trimming at V came to 4 bases and at J to 5 bases, leaving 9 bases not matched to a gene.

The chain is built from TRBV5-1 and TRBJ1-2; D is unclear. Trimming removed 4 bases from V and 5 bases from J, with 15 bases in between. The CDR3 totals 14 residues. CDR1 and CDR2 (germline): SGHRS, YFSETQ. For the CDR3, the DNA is TGCGCCAGCAGCACCGGCGGGTCGAGGTATGGCTACACCTTC. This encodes CASSTGGSRYGYTF.

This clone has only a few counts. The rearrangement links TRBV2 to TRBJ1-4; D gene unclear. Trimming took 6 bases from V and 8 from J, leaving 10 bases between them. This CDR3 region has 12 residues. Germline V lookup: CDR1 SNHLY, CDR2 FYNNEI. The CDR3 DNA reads TGTGCCAGCAGGGTATCGGAGGAAAAACTGTTTTTT. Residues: CASRVSEEKLFF.

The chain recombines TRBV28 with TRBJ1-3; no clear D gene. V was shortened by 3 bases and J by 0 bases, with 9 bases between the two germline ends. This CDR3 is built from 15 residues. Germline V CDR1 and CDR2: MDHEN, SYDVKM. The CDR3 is CASSFGFSSGNTIYF. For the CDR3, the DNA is TGTGCCAGCAGTTTCGGGTTTAGCTCTGGAAACACCATATATTTT.

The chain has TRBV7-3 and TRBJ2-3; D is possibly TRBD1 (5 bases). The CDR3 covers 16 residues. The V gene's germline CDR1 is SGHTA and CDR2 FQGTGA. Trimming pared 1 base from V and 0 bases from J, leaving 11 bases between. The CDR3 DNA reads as TGTGCCAGCAGCTTAATGGGGCTTCCGAGCACAGATACGCAGTATTTT. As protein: CASSLMGLPSTDTQYF.

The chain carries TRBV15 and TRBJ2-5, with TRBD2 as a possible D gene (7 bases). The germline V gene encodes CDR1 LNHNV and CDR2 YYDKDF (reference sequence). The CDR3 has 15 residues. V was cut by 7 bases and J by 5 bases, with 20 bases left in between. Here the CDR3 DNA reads TGTGCCACCAAACTTTCGGGGGGCACCGCGGAGACCCAGTACTTC. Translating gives CATKLSGGTAETQYF. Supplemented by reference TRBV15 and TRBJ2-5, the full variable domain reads DAMVIQNPRYQVTQFGKPVTLSCSQTLNHNVMYWYQQKSSQAPKLLFHYYDKDFNNEADTPDNFQSRRPNTSFCFLDIRSPGLGDTAMYLCATKLSGGTAETQYFGPGTRLLVL.

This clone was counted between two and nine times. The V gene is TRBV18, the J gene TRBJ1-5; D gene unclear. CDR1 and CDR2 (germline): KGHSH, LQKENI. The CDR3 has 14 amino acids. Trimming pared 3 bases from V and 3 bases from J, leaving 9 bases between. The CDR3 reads CASSPAQANQPQHF. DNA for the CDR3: TGTGCCAGCTCACCTGCCCAAGCCAATCAGCCCCAGCATTTT.

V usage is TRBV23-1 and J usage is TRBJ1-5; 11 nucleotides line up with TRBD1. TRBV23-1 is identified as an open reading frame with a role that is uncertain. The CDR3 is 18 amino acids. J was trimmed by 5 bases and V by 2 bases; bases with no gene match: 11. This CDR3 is CASSQPLRTGGADQPQHF. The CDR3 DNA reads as TGCGCCAGCAGTCAACCACTAAGGACAGGGGGCGCGGATCAGCCCCAGCATTTT.

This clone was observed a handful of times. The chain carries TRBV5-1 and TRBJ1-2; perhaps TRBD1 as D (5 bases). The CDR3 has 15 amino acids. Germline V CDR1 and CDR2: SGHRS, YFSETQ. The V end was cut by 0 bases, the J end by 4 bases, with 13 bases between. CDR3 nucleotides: TGCGCCAGCAGCTTGGCCCCCAGGGCTGTCTATGGCTACACCTTC. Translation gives CASSLAPRAVYGYTF.

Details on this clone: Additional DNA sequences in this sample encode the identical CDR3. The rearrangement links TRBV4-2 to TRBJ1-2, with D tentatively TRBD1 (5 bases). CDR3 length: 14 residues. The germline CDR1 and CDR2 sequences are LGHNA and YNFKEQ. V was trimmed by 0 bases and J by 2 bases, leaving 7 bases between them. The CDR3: CASSQDSGNYGYTF. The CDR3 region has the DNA TGTGCCAGCAGCCAAGATTCAGGGAACTATGGCTACACCTTC.

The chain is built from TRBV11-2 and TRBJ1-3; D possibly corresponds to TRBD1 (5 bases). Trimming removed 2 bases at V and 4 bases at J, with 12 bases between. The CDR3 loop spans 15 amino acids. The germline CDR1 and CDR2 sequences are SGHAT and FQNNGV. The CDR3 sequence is CASSLPRGSGNTIYF. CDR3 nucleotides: TGTGCCAGCAGCTTACCTAGGGGATCCGGAAACACCATATATTTT.

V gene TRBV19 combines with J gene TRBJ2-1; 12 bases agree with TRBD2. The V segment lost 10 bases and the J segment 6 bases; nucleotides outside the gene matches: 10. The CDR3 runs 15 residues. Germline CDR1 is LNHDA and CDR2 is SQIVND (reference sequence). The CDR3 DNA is TGTGCCACCAACCTTCTAGCGGGGGGGCCCAATGAGCAGTTCTTC. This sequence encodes CATNLLAGGPNEQFF.

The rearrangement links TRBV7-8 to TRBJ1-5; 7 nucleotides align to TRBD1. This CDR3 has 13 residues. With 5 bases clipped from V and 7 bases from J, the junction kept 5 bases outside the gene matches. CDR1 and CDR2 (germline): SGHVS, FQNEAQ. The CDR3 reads CASSRDRDQPQHF. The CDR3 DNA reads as TGTGCCAGCAGCAGAGACAGGGACCAGCCCCAGCATTTT.

The CDR3 DNA follows: TGTGCCAGCGCTAATAAGCAGGCCCAGCATTTT. Residues: CASANKQAQHF. The chain couples TRBV12-3 or TRBV12-4 to TRBJ1-5, with D unclear. The CDR3 runs 11 residues. V was cut by 8 bases and J by 11 bases, with 13 bases left in between.

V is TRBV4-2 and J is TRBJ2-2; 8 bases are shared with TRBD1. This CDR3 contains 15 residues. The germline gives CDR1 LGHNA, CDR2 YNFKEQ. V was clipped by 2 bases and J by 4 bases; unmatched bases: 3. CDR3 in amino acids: CASSQIDRGTGELFF. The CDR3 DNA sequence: TGTGCCAGCAGCCAAATAGACAGGGGCACCGGGGAGCTGTTTTTT.

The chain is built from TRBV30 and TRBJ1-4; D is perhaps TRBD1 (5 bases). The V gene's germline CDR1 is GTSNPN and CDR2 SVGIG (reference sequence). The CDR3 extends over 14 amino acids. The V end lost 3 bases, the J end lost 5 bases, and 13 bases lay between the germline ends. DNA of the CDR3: TGTGCCTGGAGCCTAGGGGTATTCAATGAAAAACTGTTTTTT. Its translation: CAWSLGVFNEKLFF. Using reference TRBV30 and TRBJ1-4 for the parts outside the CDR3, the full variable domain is SQTIHQWPATLVQPVGSPLSLECTVEGTSNPNLYWYRQAAGRGLQLLFYSVGIGQISSEVPQNLSASRPQDRQFILSSKKLLLSDSGFYLCAWSLGVFNEKLFFGSGTQLSVL.

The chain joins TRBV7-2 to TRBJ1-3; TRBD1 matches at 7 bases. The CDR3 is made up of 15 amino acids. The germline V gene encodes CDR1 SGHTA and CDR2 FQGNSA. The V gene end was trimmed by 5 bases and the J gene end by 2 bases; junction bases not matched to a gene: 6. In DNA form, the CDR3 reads TGTGCCAGCAGCACTCAGACAGGGACTGGAAACACCATATATTTT. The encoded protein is CASSTQTGTGNTIYF.

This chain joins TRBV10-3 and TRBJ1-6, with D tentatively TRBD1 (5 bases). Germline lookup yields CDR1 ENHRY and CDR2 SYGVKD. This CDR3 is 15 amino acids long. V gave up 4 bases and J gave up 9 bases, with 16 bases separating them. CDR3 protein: CAISVEGVAGSPLHF. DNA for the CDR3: TGTGCCATCAGTGTGGAAGGGGTTGCTGGTTCACCCCTCCACTTT.

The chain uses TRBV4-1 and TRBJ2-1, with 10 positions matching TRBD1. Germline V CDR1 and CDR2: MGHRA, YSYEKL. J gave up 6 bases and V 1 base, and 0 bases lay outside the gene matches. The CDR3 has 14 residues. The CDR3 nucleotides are TGCGCCAGCAGCCAAGGACAGGGGGCCAATGAGCAGTTCTTC. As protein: CASSQGQGANEQFF.